This passage covers 25 T cell receptor beta chains from one sample sequenced in a study of blood T cell repertoires in COVID-19. Sequenced by immunoSEQ multiplex PCR; TCRdb stores in-frame clones only, minus some. Of approximately 470,000 clones listed, 87% were seen once; the top ten hold approximately 0.7%. Sequencing used PBMCs or T cells enriched from blood (not recorded which). The receptor source for this set is a woman under 30 who had recovered from COVID-19.

The rearrangement uses TRBV5-1 and TRBJ1-3; D is ambiguous. Germline CDR1 is SGHRS and CDR2 is YFSETQ. This CDR3 is 13 amino acids long. Between the trimmed V and J ends, which lost 5 bases and 8 bases, there was a span of 14 bases. The CDR3 DNA sequence: TGCGCCAGCAGTTACGGGATGCGGGACACCATATATTTT. Its translation: CASSYGMRDTIYF.

The V call is TRBV29-1, the J call TRBJ2-1, with TRBD2 matching 10 bases. Germline loops: CDR1 SQVTM, CDR2 ANQGSEA. The CDR3 loop spans 14 amino acids. The J segment lost 10 bases and the V segment lost 5 bases, leaving 11 bases of the junction unmatched. The CDR3 bases are TGCAGCGTTTCTAGACTAGCGGGCGGAGTGGAGCAGTTCTTC. Translation: CSVSRLAGGVEQFF.

This clone was recorded at least ten times. In DNA, the CDR3 is TGTGCCTGGGCACCCGGGACACTTTTGGCGGGTAGAAACACCATATATTTT. This codes for CAWAPGTLLAGRNTIYF. V and J are TRBV30 and TRBJ1-3; D may be TRBD1 (6 bases). CDR1 is GTSNPN and CDR2 is SVGIG in the germline V gene (reference sequence). This CDR3 comprises 17 residues. The V end was cut by 5 bases, the J end by 5 bases, with 25 bases between.

This clone was counted a few times. This chain joins TRBV11-2 and TRBJ1-6, with a possible D match to TRBD1 (6 bases). The V and J ends lost 9 bases and 7 bases respectively, with 19 bases between them. The CDR3 contains 15 residues. Germline assignment: CDR1 SGHAT and CDR2 FQNNGV. CDR3 loop: CASQAGGGLNSPLHF. CDR3 DNA sequence: TGTGCCAGTCAGGCCGGGGGGGGCCTGAATTCACCCCTCCACTTT.

This chain uses TRBV2 with TRBJ2-7, with D perhaps TRBD1 (6 bases). Deletions cut 2 bases from V and 2 bases from J, with 10 bases between. The CDR3 consists of 14 residues. Looked up from germline, CDR1 is SNHLY and CDR2 is FYNNEI. The CDR3 sequence is CASSEQGYPYEQYF. CDR3 DNA sequence: TGTGCCAGCAGTGAACAGGGGTACCCCTACGAGCAGTACTTC.

The sample holds one count of this clone. V is TRBV3-1 (or the pseudogene TRBV3-2) and J is TRBJ1-1, with D possibly being TRBD1 (6 bases). CDR1 is LGHDT, CDR2 YNNKEL, per germline (reference sequence). With 6 bases removed from V and 5 bases from J, the gap between germline ends came to 7 bases. CDR3 length equals 11 residues. Written as DNA, the CDR3 is TGTGCCAGCAGTAGGGGGACTGAAGCTTTCTTT. This encodes CASSRGTEAFF.

The chain combines TRBV28 with TRBJ1-5; TRBD1 agrees at 8 bases. There are 16 residues in the CDR3. V dropped 3 bases and J dropped 7; count of bases not matched to a gene: 11. CDR1 is MDHEN, CDR2 SYDVKM, per germline. The CDR3 DNA reads as TGTGCCAGCAGTTTCAGGACAGGGAGAGGGGGCCAGCCCCAGCATTTT. This sequence encodes CASSFRTGRGGQPQHF.

V and J are TRBV9 and TRBJ1-3; TRBD1 matches 10 bases. J was trimmed by 2 bases and V by 1 base; bases with no gene match: 3. Germline V gene data show CDR1 as SGDLS and CDR2 as YYNGEE. This CDR3 region has 16 residues. The CDR3 is CASSVTGTGAGNTIYF. CDR3 coding DNA: TGTGCCAGCAGCGTAACCGGGACAGGGGCTGGAAACACCATATATTTT.

The table lists this clone with a few counts. The V call is TRBV29-1, the J call TRBJ1-5, with 10 bases fitting TRBD1. From germline, CDR1 is SQVTM and CDR2 ANQGSEA. The CDR3 sequence is 13 residues long. V shed 8 bases, J shed 7 bases, and the junction held 8 bases outside the gene matches. CDR3 region: CSIGTGAGQPQHF. In nucleotides, the CDR3 is TGCAGCATCGGGACAGGGGCAGGACAGCCCCAGCATTTT.

The chain joins TRBV30 to TRBJ1-4, with D perhaps matching TRBD1 (6 bases). The CDR3 has 14 amino acids. From germline, CDR1 is GTSNPN and CDR2 SVGIG (reference sequence). Trimming pared 3 bases from V and 4 bases from J, leaving 12 bases between. CDR3 DNA sequence: TGTGCCTGGAGCGTTGACAGGCTTAATGAAAAACTGTTTTTT. Translation: CAWSVDRLNEKLFF.

The chain couples TRBV20-1 to TRBJ2-1, with 13 bases aligning to TRBD2. The germline V gene encodes CDR1 DFQATT and CDR2 SNEGSKA (reference sequence). Trimming at V came to 3 bases and at J to 3 bases, leaving 14 bases not matched to a gene. This CDR3 spans 19 amino acids. The CDR3 protein is CSASIYSGTSGAIYNEQFF. CDR3 DNA sequence: TGCAGTGCTAGTATCTATTCAGGGACTAGCGGGGCCATCTACAATGAGCAGTTCTTC.

The rearrangement uses TRBV25-1 and TRBJ1-2, with D uncertain. The CDR3 runs to 15 residues. Trimming removed 5 bases at V and 4 bases at J, with 17 bases between. CDR1 is MGHDK, CDR2 SYGVNS, per germline. In nucleotides, the CDR3 is TGTGCCAGCAGTATAGACCCCCCGACGGGCTATGGCTACACCTTC. Encoded protein: CASSIDPPTGYGYTF.

This chain uses TRBV5-6 with TRBJ1-6, with a tentative D call TRBD1 (5 bases). CDR1 and CDR2 (germline): SGHDT, YYEEEE. V lost 3 bases to trimming and J lost 6 bases, with 19 bases between them. The CDR3 runs to 17 residues. The CDR3 DNA follows: TGTGCCAGCAGCTCCTTCAGTGGGGCAGGCTCTAATTCACCCCTCCACTTT. This translates into CASSSFSGAGSNSPLHF.

The chain is built from TRBV30 and TRBJ2-1; no reliable D call. The germline CDR1 and CDR2 sequences are GTSNPN and SVGIG (reference sequence). V dropped 0 bases and J dropped 4 bases, with 13 bases sitting between them. The CDR3 is made up of 15 amino acids. For the CDR3, the DNA is TGTGCCTGGAGTGTAGGCAGGTTGCCTTACAATGAGCAGTTCTTC. This gives the protein CAWSVGRLPYNEQFF.

V gene TRBV6-5 combines with J gene TRBJ1-2; D possibly corresponds to TRBD1 (5 bases). The CDR3 consists of 15 residues. Germline loops: CDR1 MNHEY, CDR2 SVGAGI. V was shortened by 7 bases and J by 4 bases, with 19 bases between the two germline ends. CDR3 DNA: TGTGCCAGCAACCCAACGGGAGGGGAGGGCTATGGCTACACCTTC. It yields the protein CASNPTGGEGYGYTF.

This clone occurred a few times. This chain joins TRBV3-1 (or the pseudogene TRBV3-2) and TRBJ2-3; TRBD2 aligns across 10 bases. CDR3 length equals 18 residues. Looked up from germline, CDR1 is LGHDT and CDR2 is YNNKEL (reference sequence). The J segment lost 0 bases and the V segment lost 6 bases, leaving 12 bases of the junction unmatched. Written as DNA, the CDR3 is TGTGCCAGCAGTCTTGTAACAGCGGGGGGGCCTAGCACAGATACGCAGTATTTT. It is translated as CASSLVTAGGPSTDTQYF.

The rearrangement uses TRBV30 and TRBJ2-6; 7 nucleotides line up with TRBD1. V shed 1 base, J shed 3 bases, and the junction held 12 bases outside the gene matches. In germline, CDR1 is GTSNPN, CDR2 SVGIG (reference sequence). The CDR3 has 18 residues. The CDR3, as DNA: TGTGCCTGGAGTGCCCTCCGGACAGGAGTCGGTGGGGCCAACGTCCTGACTTTC. Protein product: CAWSALRTGVGGANVLTF.

This chain uses TRBV7-9 with TRBJ1-4; TRBD1 is a possible D gene (5 bases). Trimming took off 1 base at V and 8 bases at J, with 14 bases between the two ends. Germline V gene data show CDR1 as SEHNR and CDR2 as FQNEAQ (reference sequence). The CDR3 is made up of 15 amino acids. The CDR3 is CASSLVVSGREKLFF. CDR3 coding DNA: TGTGCCAGCAGCTTAGTCGTGTCAGGGCGAGAAAAACTGTTTTTT.

V usage is TRBV6-5 and J usage is TRBJ1-6, with no clear D. This CDR3 is built from 15 residues. Per the germline V gene, CDR1 is MNHEY and CDR2 is SVGAGI. Trimming removed 2 bases from V and 7 bases from J, with 12 bases in between. In DNA form, the CDR3 reads TGTGCCAGCAGTTACAACCAAGACTTGAATTCACCCCTCCACTTT. It yields the protein CASSYNQDLNSPLHF.

The V and J genes are TRBV24-1 and TRBJ2-7, with 10 bases lining up with TRBD1. The germline V gene encodes CDR1 KGHDR and CDR2 SFDVKD. The junction had 5 bases not matched to a gene; V was cut back by 4 bases and J by 6 bases. This CDR3 has 14 amino acids. The CDR3 DNA sequence: TGTGCCACCAGTGACCCGAGGACAGGGGGCGAGCAGTACTTC. Protein: CATSDPRTGGEQYF.

The rearrangement links TRBV2 to TRBJ2-7; TRBD2 might be the D (6 bases). The CDR3 spans 13 residues. CDR1 and CDR2 from the germline V gene are SNHLY and FYNNEI. With 6 bases removed from V and 3 bases from J, the gap between germline ends came to 12 bases. This chain's CDR3 is CASRHRELYEQYF. The CDR3 DNA follows: TGTGCCAGCAGACACCGGGAGCTCTACGAGCAGTACTTC.

The chain is built from TRBV4-1 and TRBJ2-7; D is perhaps TRBD1 (6 bases). The CDR3 has 14 amino acids. Germline assignment: CDR1 MGHRA and CDR2 YSYEKL. V lost 1 base, J lost 9 bases, and 16 bases lay in between. CDR3: CASSQVGAVFGQYF. In DNA form, the CDR3 reads TGCGCCAGCAGCCAAGTGGGGGCAGTTTTTGGGCAGTACTTC.

This chain joins TRBV28 and TRBJ1-2, with 8 bases aligning to TRBD1. The germline V gene encodes CDR1 MDHEN and CDR2 SYDVKM. The V segment lost 6 bases and the J segment 4 bases; nucleotides outside the gene matches: 10. The CDR3 totals 15 residues. In DNA form, the CDR3 reads TGTGCCAGCAGGGGGGGAGACAGGGGCAGCTATGGCTACACCTTC. This codes for CASRGGDRGSYGYTF.

The chain is built from TRBV6-5 and TRBJ1-5; D uncertain. Trimming removed 5 bases at V and 5 bases at J, with 10 bases between. The CDR3 has 13 amino acids. The germline CDR1 and CDR2 sequences are MNHEY and SVGAGI. The CDR3 bases are TGTGCCAGCAGTCGGGAAGCCCATCAGCCCCAGCATTTT. This sequence encodes CASSREAHQPQHF.

The genes are TRBV21-1 and TRBJ2-7; no DNA check was done on the table's D call, TRBD1. TRBV21-1 is tagged as a pseudogene. The CDR3 runs to 15 residues. DNA for the CDR3: TGTGCCAGCACTACGGGACACAAACACTCCTACGAGCAGTACTTC. Translated, it gives CASTTGHKHSYEQYF.